These 13 T cell receptor beta chains originate from one sample sequenced in a study of control samples from healthy donors and cancer patients. TCRdb's table, derived via immunoSEQ multiplex PCR, lists solely in-frame clones and lacks some. Of about 160,000 clones listed, under 96% are singletons. The source material was blood. The origin of the receptors is a woman in her 30s in good health.

This chain connects TRBV13 to TRBJ2-5; D is unresolved. The CDR3 consists of 14 residues. CDR1 is PRHDT, CDR2 FYEKMQ, per germline (reference sequence). The V end lost 1 base, the J end lost 0 bases, and 6 bases lay between the germline ends. Here the CDR3 DNA reads TGTGCCAGCAGCTTAGCGCTCTACCAAGAGACCCAGTACTTC. It encodes CASSLALYQETQYF.

V and J are TRBV9 and TRBJ1-4; D is undetermined. The CDR3 contains 16 residues. Trimming stripped 3 bases from V and 3 bases from J, with 15 bases between. Per germline, CDR1 SGDLS and CDR2 YYNGEE. CDR3 protein: CASSASANGANEKLFF. The CDR3 DNA follows: TGTGCCAGCAGCGCTTCTGCCAATGGGGCTAATGAAAAACTGTTTTTT. Filled out from reference TRBV9 and TRBJ1-4, the complete variable domain reads DSGVTQTPKHLITATGQRVTLRCSPRSGDLSVYWYQQSLDQGLQFLIQYYNGEERAKGNILERFSAQQFPDLHSELNLSSLELGDSALYFCASSASANGANEKLFFGSGTQLSVL.

The V gene is TRBV6-5, the J gene TRBJ2-1; a weak D match, TRBD2 (6 bases). V dropped 7 bases and J dropped 2 bases, with 9 bases sitting between them. Per the germline V gene, CDR1 is MNHEY and CDR2 is SVGAGI. This CDR3 comprises 13 residues. The CDR3 sequence: CASTEGTYNEQFF. CDR3 DNA sequence: TGTGCCAGCACGGAGGGTACCTACAATGAGCAGTTCTTC.

The chain carries TRBV12-3 or TRBV12-4 and TRBJ1-5, with 7 bases matching TRBD1. Trimming cost V 1 base and J 7 bases; bases outside gene matches: 1. This CDR3 contains 13 residues. The CDR3 nucleotides read TGTGCCAGCAGTTTAGGGACAGGCCAGCCCCAGCATTTT. Translation: CASSLGTGQPQHF.

The genes are TRBV10-3 and TRBJ1-6; a weak D match, TRBD1 (5 bases). CDR3 length: 13 residues. Germline V gene data show CDR1 as ENHRY and CDR2 as SYGVKD. V was trimmed by 8 bases and J by 6 bases, leaving 11 bases between them. CDR3: CAIWGGLNSPLHF. The CDR3 DNA reads as TGTGCCATCTGGGGCGGTCTTAATTCACCCCTCCACTTT.

The chain recombines TRBV28 with TRBJ1-3; possibly TRBD1 for D (5 bases). The CDR3 totals 16 residues. The germline V gene encodes CDR1 MDHEN and CDR2 SYDVKM. Trimming left V 6 bases short and J 0 bases short, with 15 bases between. The CDR3, as DNA: TGTGCCAGCAGATTCGACAGAGTGAACTCTGGAAACACCATATATTTT. Translation: CASRFDRVNSGNTIYF.

V and J are TRBV10-3 and TRBJ1-1, with D perhaps matching TRBD1 (5 bases). V was pared by 5 bases and J by 1 base, with 14 bases between. Germline V gene sequence: CDR1 ENHRY, CDR2 SYGVKD. This CDR3 contains 15 residues. CDR3 sequence (DNA): TGTGCCATCAGTTCAATTACGACAGCGAACACTGAAGCTTTCTTT. Encoded protein: CAISSITTANTEAFF.

This clone has just one count. V gene TRBV7-2 combines with J gene TRBJ1-2; D not certain. The length of the CDR3 is 12 residues. The V and J ends lost 5 bases and 9 bases respectively, with 13 bases between them. CDR1 is SGHTA, CDR2 FQGNSA, per germline. CDR3 residues: CASSLREGSYTF. The CDR3 coding sequence is TGTGCCAGCAGCCTAAGGGAGGGTAGCTACACCTTC.

The chain recombines TRBV5-4 with TRBJ1-2; 9 bases match TRBD1. Per germline, CDR1 SGHNT and CDR2 YYREEE (reference sequence). The V and J ends lost 5 bases and 4 bases, in that order; junction bases with no gene match: 9. The CDR3 covers 15 residues. The chain's CDR3 is CASRPDRGGLYGYTF. The DNA for the CDR3 is TGTGCCAGCAGACCCGACAGGGGGGGACTCTATGGCTACACCTTC. The whole variable domain, remainder taken from reference TRBV5-4 and TRBJ1-2, is ETGVTQSPTHLIKTRGQQVTLRCSSQSGHNTVSWYQQALGQGPQFIFQYYREEENGRGNFPPRFSGLQFPNYSSELNVNALELDDSALYLCASRPDRGGLYGYTFGSGTRLTVV.

The CDR3 DNA is TGTGCCAGCAGCTTAGCGTGGCGTTCCGAAGAGACCCAGTACTTC. Its translation: CASSLAWRSEETQYF. The rearrangement uses TRBV7-9 and TRBJ2-5; D ambiguous. Per germline, CDR1 SEHNR and CDR2 FQNEAQ (reference sequence). The V gene lost 0 bases and the J gene lost 3 bases, with 11 bases spanning the gap. This CDR3 has 15 amino acids.

This sequence joins TRBV2 and TRBJ2-7; no clear D gene. V was shortened by 6 bases and J by 7 bases, with 13 bases between the two germline ends. CDR3 length equals 12 residues. Germline V gene data show CDR1 as SNHLY and CDR2 as FYNNEI. The CDR3 loop is CASSPGLSEQYF. The CDR3 nucleotides read TGTGCCAGCAGCCCTGGGTTGTCAGAGCAGTACTTC.

V is TRBV3-1 (or the pseudogene TRBV3-2) and J is TRBJ2-7; 9 nucleotides line up with TRBD1. The V segment lost 0 bases and the J segment 2 bases; nucleotides outside the gene matches: 14. Germline V gives CDR1 LGHDT, CDR2 YNNKEL (reference sequence). This CDR3 spans 19 amino acids. This CDR3 is CASSQEGSSGDRVTYEQYF. CDR3 in DNA: TGTGCCAGCAGCCAAGAAGGAAGTTCAGGGGACAGGGTAACCTACGAGCAGTACTTC.

The chain combines TRBV29-1 with TRBJ2-5, with a weak D call TRBD2 (6 bases). The V gene's germline CDR1 is SQVTM and CDR2 ANQGSEA. The CDR3 length is 13 residues. The V end lost 6 bases, the J end lost 5 bases, and 16 bases lay between the germline ends. This CDR3 is CSVENPSEETQYF. As DNA, the CDR3 is TGCAGCGTGGAAAACCCTAGCGAGGAGACCCAGTACTTC.